What follows describes a single TCR beta chain. This clonotype turned up a few times. Its cognate antigen has yet to be identified. Base qualities are missing; no much larger clone stands one base away. Sequencing was carried out with an Illumina NovaSeq 6000. cDNA libraries for TCRalpha and TCRbeta were prepared by 5'RACE using constant-segment primers, with sample barcodes and unique molecular identifiers added. RNA was extracted from every sample with Trizol reagent. The libraries were amplified in two PCR steps, and the second step added a second sample barcode and Illumina TruSeq adapters. The libraries were sequenced on an Illumina NovaSeq using 2 x 150 bp paired-end reads. In the paper's pipeline: With migec v1.2.7, reads were demultiplexed and then collapsed into UMI-guided consensus sequences. With mixcr v2.1.11, UMI consensuses were aligned to TRA and TRB V and J templates and assembled into clonotypes. Expanded or contracted clonotypes were those called significant by both edgeR and NoisET, with noise models trained on biological replicates. For edgeR calls, the thresholds were a false discovery rate-adjusted p below 0.01 and a log2 fold-change of 1. As an exploratory analysis of dynamics, PCA with hierarchical clustering was applied to max-normalized trajectories of the 1000 most abundant clonotypes. Each responding clone was given a CD4 or CD8 phenotype based on the CD4+ and CD8+ repertoires, which had been sequenced separately. TCRdb reworked the public reads: Q25 trimming with fastp, MiXCR clone assembly, productive beta chains retained. When rows share a CDR3 protein, they turn into one entry using the most common DNA and genes. Clone size and V and J calls follow TCRdb, not the original study. This sample is represented by fewer than 650,000 distinct CDR3 sequences; roughly 17% of them were singletons. The ten largest clones capture just over 8% of the sample.

Ficoll-Paque density gradient centrifugation was the method used to isolate PBMCs. This sample is drawn from a study of T-cell memory formation after mild COVID-19 (dated by TCRdb to the early 2020s). Context from the whole study: TCR sequence clusters from the two donors were largely donor specific. In a couple of donors, T-cell clones that expanded and contracted after mild COVID-19 were tracked by sequencing TCRalpha and TCRbeta repertoires over time. The cohort was made up of two young adult volunteers, one female and one male, who were previously healthy. Broad study findings and their caveats: Some responding clones were detected in pre-infection memory, suggesting pre-existing cross-reactive memory T cells joined the SARS-CoV-2 response. SARS-CoV-2 specificity of the second-wave clones peaking on day 37 was not confirmed. Only two mild cases were covered by the study, and larger cohorts that include severe cases with pre-infection samples were considered necessary. From day 15 to 85, contracting clones showed balanced CD4/CD8 phenotypes, whereas a second wave of clones that expanded from day 15 to 37 leaned towards CD4+. Contracting CD4+ clones turned up mainly in the CM and EM memory subsets, whereas EMRA was where CD8+ clones were enriched.

The specimen sequenced was PBMCs or a T cell subset sorted from them (not recorded which). This receptor was obtained from an adult woman who had mild COVID-19 (a few samples of this study predate the infection). The sample titles of this study are shuffled in the database, so cell type and time point are left out; the donor was told from shared clones.

The CDR3 region has the sequence CASSFDRTVNTEAFF. The sequenced DNA: TGCGCCAGCAGCTTTGATAGGACGGTGAACACTGAAGCTTTCTTT. This chain joins TRBV5-1 to TRBJ1-1; no D segment can be confidently identified. The CDR3, cysteine through phenylalanine, is 15 amino acids long. The retained sequence is limited to the CDR3, 45 bases, with the frame set at the first base. The junction carries 11 bases between V and J, which are trimmed by 2 bases and 0 bases respectively. Via the germline V gene, CDR1 is SGHRS and CDR2 YFSETQ. Outside the CDR3, residues come from the reference TRBV5-1 and TRBJ1-1 proteins, so the full variable domain is: KAGVTQTPRYLIKTRGQQVTLSCSPISGHRSVSWYQQTPGQGLQFLFEYFSETQRNKGNFPGRFSGRQFSNSRSEMNVSTLELGDSALYLCASSFDRTVNTEAFFGQGTRLTVV.